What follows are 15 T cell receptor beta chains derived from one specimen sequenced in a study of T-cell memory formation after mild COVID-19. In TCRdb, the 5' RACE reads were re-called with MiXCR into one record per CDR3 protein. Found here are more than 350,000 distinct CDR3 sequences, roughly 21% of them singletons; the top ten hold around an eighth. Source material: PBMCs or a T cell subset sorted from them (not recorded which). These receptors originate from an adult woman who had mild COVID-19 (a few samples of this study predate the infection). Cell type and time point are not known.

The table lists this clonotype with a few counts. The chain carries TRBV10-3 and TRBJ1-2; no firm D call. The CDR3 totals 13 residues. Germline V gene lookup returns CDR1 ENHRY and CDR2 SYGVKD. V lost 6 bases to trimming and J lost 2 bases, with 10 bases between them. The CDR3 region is CAIRPGQNYGYTF. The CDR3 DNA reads TGTGCCATCAGGCCTGGGCAAAACTATGGCTACACCTTC.

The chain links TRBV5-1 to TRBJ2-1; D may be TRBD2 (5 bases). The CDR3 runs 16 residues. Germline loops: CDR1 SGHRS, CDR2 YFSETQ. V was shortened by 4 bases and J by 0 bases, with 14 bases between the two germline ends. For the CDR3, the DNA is TGCGCCAGCAGCACACCGGACTCGAGCTCCTACAATGAGCAGTTCTTC. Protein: CASSTPDSSSYNEQFF.

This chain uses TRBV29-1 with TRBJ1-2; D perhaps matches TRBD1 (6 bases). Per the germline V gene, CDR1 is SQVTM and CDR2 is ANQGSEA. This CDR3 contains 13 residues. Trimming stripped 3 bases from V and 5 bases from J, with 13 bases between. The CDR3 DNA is TGCAGCGTTGATCCGCCACAGGGTTATGGCTACACCTTC. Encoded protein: CSVDPPQGYGYTF. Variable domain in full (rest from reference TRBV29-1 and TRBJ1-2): SAVISQKPSRDICQRGTSLTIQCQVDSQVTMMFWYRQQPGQSLTLIATANQGSEATYESGFVIDKFPISRPNLTFSTLTVSNMSPEDSSIYLCSVDPPQGYGYTFGSGTRLTVV.

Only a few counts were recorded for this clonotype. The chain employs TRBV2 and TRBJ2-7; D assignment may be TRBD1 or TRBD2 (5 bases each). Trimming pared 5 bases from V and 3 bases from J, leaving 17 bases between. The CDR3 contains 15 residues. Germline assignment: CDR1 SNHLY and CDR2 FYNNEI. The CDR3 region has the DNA TGTGCCAGCAGTCAAATGACCGGGACCAACTACGAGCAGTACTTC. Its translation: CASSQMTGTNYEQYF. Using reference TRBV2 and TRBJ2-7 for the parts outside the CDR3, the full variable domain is EPEVTQTPSHQVTQMGQEVILRCVPISNHLYFYWYRQILGQKVEFLVSFYNNEISEKSEIFDDQFSVERPDGSNFTLKIRSTKLEDSAMYFCASSQMTGTNYEQYFGPGTRLTVT.

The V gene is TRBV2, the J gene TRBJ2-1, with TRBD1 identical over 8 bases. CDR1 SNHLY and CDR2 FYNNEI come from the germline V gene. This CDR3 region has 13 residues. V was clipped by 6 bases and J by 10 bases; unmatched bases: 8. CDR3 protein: CASSRQGRGEQFF. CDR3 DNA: TGTGCCAGCAGCCGACAGGGGAGAGGCGAGCAGTTCTTC.

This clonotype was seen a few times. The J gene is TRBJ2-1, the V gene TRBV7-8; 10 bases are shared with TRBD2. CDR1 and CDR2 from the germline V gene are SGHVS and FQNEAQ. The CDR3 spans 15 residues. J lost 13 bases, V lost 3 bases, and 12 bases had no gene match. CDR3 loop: CASSFGTSVLISQFF. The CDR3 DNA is TGTGCCAGCAGCTTCGGGACTAGCGTCTTGATCTCCCAGTTCTTC.

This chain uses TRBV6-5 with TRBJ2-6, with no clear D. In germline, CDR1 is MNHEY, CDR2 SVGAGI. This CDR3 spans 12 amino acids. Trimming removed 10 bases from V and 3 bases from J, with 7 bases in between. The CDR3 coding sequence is TGTGCCACTAGTATTGGGGCCAACGTCCTGACTTTC. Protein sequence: CATSIGANVLTF.

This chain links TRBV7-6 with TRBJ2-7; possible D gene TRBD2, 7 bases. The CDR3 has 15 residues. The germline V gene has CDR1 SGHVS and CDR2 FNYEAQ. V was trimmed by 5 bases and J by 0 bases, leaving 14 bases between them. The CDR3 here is CASSLGGAGSYEQYF. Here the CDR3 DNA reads TGTGCCAGCAGCCTAGGGGGGGCGGGCTCCTACGAGCAGTACTTC.

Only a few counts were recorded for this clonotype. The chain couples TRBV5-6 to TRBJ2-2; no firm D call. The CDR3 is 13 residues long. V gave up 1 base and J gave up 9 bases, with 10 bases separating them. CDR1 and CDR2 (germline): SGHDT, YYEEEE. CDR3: CASSLSVGRELFF. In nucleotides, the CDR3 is TGTGCCAGCAGCTTGTCGGTGGGTCGGGAGCTGTTTTTT.

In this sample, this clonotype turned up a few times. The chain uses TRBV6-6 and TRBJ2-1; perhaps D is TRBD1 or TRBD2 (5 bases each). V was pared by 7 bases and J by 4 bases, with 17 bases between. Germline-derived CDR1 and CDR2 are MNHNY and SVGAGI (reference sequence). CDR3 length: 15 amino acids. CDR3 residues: CASKNRDEVYNEQFF. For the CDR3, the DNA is TGTGCCAGCAAAAACCGGGACGAAGTGTACAATGAGCAGTTCTTC.

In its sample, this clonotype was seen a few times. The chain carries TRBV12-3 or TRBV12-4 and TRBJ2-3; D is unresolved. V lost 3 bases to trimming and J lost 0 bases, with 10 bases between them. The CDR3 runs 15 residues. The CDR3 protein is CASSFGIQSTDTQYF. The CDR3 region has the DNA TGTGCCAGCAGTTTTGGCATCCAAAGCACAGATACGCAGTATTTT.

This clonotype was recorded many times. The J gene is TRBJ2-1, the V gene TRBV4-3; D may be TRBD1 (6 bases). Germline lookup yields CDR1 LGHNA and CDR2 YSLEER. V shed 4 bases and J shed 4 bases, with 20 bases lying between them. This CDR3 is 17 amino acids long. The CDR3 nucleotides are TGCGCCAGCAGCCCCTTCATGGACAGCGAACCTTACAATGAGCAGTTCTTC. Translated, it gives CASSPFMDSEPYNEQFF.

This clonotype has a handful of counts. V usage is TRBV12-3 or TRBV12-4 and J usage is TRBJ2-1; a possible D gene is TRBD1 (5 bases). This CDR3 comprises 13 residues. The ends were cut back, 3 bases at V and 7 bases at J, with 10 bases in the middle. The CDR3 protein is CASSFQGWNEQFF. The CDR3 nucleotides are TGTGCCAGCAGTTTCCAGGGTTGGAATGAGCAGTTCTTC.

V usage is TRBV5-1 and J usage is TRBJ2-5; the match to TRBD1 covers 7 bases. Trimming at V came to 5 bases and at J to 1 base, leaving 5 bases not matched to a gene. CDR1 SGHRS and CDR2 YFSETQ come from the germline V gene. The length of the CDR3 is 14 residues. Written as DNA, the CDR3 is TGCGCCAGCAGACCAACAGGGGTCCAAGAGACCCAGTACTTC. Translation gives CASRPTGVQETQYF.

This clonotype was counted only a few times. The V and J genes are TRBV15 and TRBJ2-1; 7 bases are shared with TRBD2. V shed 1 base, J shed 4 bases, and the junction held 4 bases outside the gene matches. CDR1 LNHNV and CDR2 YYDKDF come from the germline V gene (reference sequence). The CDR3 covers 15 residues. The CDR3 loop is CATSRVLADYNEQFF. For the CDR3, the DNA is TGTGCCACCAGCAGAGTTCTAGCGGATTACAATGAGCAGTTCTTC.